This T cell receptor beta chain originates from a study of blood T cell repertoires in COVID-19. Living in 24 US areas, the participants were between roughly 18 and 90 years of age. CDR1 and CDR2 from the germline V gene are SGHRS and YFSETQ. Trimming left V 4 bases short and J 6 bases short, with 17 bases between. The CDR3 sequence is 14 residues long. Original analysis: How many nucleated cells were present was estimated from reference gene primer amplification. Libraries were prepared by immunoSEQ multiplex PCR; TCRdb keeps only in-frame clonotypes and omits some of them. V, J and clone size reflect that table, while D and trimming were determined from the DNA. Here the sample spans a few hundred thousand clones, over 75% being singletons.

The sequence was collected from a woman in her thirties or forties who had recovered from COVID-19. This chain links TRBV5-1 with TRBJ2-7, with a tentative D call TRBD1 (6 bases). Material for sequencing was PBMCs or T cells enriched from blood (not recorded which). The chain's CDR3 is CASSLGDIASEQYF. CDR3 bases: TGCGCCAGCAGCCTGGGGGACATAGCTAGCGAGCAGTACTTC.